This is a list of T cell receptor beta chains from one sample in a study of cytomegalovirus exposure and HLA in healthy donors. Generated by immunoSEQ multiplex PCR, the TCRdb table keeps only in-frame clones and is missing some. The sample yields about 160,000 clones, around 72% seen once. Sequenced sample: PBMCs. These receptors were taken from a man in his forties in good health and CMV-seropositive. Each CDR3 is given with its conserved first and last residue. D genes are given only for firm matches. Clone size is not always given. Where it is, it says once, few, many or a class for expanded clones.

CDR3aa: CATSFPGGNTEAFF
CDR3nt: TGTGCCACCAGCTTCCCGGGGGGCAACACTGAAGCTTTCTTT
v_gene: TRBV15
abundance: -
j_gene: TRBJ1-1
d_gene: -

CDR3aa: CASSTGVGIADTEAFF
CDR3nt: TGTGCCAGCAGCACAGGGGTCGGTATAGCGGACACTGAAGCTTTCTTT
v_gene: TRBV27
abundance: few
j_gene: TRBJ1-1
d_gene: TRBD1

CDR3aa: CASGPPTWSSPLHF
CDR3nt: TGTGCTAGTGGACCTCCGACCTGGAGTTCACCCCTCCACTTT
v_gene: TRBV12-5
abundance: -
j_gene: TRBJ1-6
d_gene: -

CDR3aa: CASRASGGYNEQFF
CDR3nt: TGTGCCAGCAGGGCTAGCGGGGGGTACAATGAGCAGTTCTTC
v_gene: TRBV6-5
abundance: -
j_gene: TRBJ2-1
d_gene: TRBD2

CDR3aa: CASSSGETQYF
CDR3nt: TGTGCCAGCAGCTCAGGGGAGACCCAGTACTTC
v_gene: TRBV7-9
abundance: -
j_gene: TRBJ2-5
d_gene: -

CDR3aa: CASSEGRAEAFF
CDR3nt: TGTGCCAGCAGTGAGGGGAGGGCTGAAGCTTTCTTT
v_gene: TRBV6-1
abundance: once
j_gene: TRBJ1-1
d_gene: -

CDR3aa: CAWERGRPGNTIYF
CDR3nt: TGTGCCTGGGAAAGGGGGCGACCTGGAAACACCATATATTTT
v_gene: TRBV30
abundance: -
j_gene: TRBJ1-3
d_gene: TRBD1

CDR3aa: CASSRVQGGDQPQHF
CDR3nt: TGTGCCAGCTCACGAGTCCAGGGCGGGGATCAGCCCCAGCATTTT
v_gene: TRBV18
abundance: few
j_gene: TRBJ1-5
d_gene: -

CDR3aa: CASSPHLPWTGTEAFF
CDR3nt: TGTGCCAGCAGCCCACACCTACCTTGGACGGGAACTGAAGCTTTCTTT
v_gene: TRBV11-1
abundance: -
j_gene: TRBJ1-1
d_gene: -

CDR3aa: CATSRDQGSDYGYTF
CDR3nt: TGTGCCACCAGCAGAGATCAGGGCTCGGACTATGGCTACACCTTC
v_gene: TRBV15
abundance: once
j_gene: TRBJ1-2
d_gene: -

CDR3aa: CASSLLGGGGLFYGYTF
CDR3nt: TGTGCCAGCAGCTTACTGGGTGGGGGAGGCCTCTTTTATGGCTACACCTTC
v_gene: TRBV7-2
abundance: -
j_gene: TRBJ1-2
d_gene: -

CDR3aa: CASSPGSYSEQFF
CDR3nt: TGTGCCAGCAGCCCCGGGAGCTACAGTGAGCAGTTCTTC
v_gene: TRBV7-3
abundance: -
j_gene: TRBJ2-1
d_gene: -

CDR3aa: CASSSTVNYGYTF
CDR3nt: TGCGCCAGCAGCTCGACAGTAAACTATGGCTACACCTTC
v_gene: TRBV5-1
abundance: -
j_gene: TRBJ1-2
d_gene: -

CDR3aa: CASRQGLGGNTIYF
CDR3nt: TGTGCCAGCAGACAGGGCCTGGGTGGAAACACCATATATTTT
v_gene: TRBV6-5
abundance: -
j_gene: TRBJ1-3
d_gene: -

CDR3aa: CASRGGPFYNSPLHF
CDR3nt: TGTGCCAGTAGGGGGGGGCCTTTCTATAATTCACCCCTCCACTTT
v_gene: TRBV19
abundance: -
j_gene: TRBJ1-6
d_gene: -

CDR3aa: CASSVSGRETQYF
CDR3nt: TGTGCCAGCAGCGTATCAGGGCGCGAGACCCAGTACTTC
v_gene: TRBV9
abundance: few
j_gene: TRBJ2-5
d_gene: -

CDR3aa: CASRVAGDVVQYF
CDR3nt: TGTGCCAGCAGGGTAGCGGGGGACGTCGTCCAGTACTTC
v_gene: TRBV6-6
abundance: -
j_gene: TRBJ2-5
d_gene: TRBD2

CDR3aa: CSASPGLAEFF
CDR3nt: TGCAGTGCTAGCCCGGGACTAGCGGAGTTCTTC
v_gene: TRBV20-1
abundance: -
j_gene: TRBJ2-1
d_gene: TRBD2

CDR3aa: CASIETAGGYGYTF
CDR3nt: TGCGCCAGCATCGAGACAGCCGGGGGGTATGGCTACACCTTC
v_gene: TRBV4-1
abundance: -
j_gene: TRBJ1-2
d_gene: -

CDR3aa: CSVEGDRGNTGELFF
CDR3nt: TGCAGCGTTGAAGGGGACAGGGGTAACACCGGGGAGCTGTTTTTT
v_gene: TRBV29-1
abundance: -
j_gene: TRBJ2-2
d_gene: TRBD1

CDR3aa: CASSLVGQERETQYF
CDR3nt: TGTGCCAGCAGCTTAGTGGGACAGGAGAGAGAGACCCAGTACTTC
v_gene: TRBV7-2
abundance: few
j_gene: TRBJ2-5
d_gene: TRBD1

CDR3aa: CASSLHSLGLGPYEQYF
CDR3nt: TGTGCCAGCAGCTTGCACAGTTTGGGACTAGGGCCCTACGAGCAGTACTTC
v_gene: TRBV5-6
abundance: -
j_gene: TRBJ2-7
d_gene: TRBD2

CDR3aa: CASRGQGSQPQHF
CDR3nt: TGCGCCAGCAGAGGACAGGGGAGCCAGCCCCAGCATTTT
v_gene: TRBV10-2
abundance: -
j_gene: TRBJ1-5
d_gene: TRBD1

CDR3aa: CASSVSDTPYEQYF
CDR3nt: TGTGCCAGCAGCGTCTCAGACACACCCTACGAGCAGTACTTC
v_gene: TRBV9
abundance: -
j_gene: TRBJ2-7
d_gene: -

CDR3aa: CASSLRQGNEQFF
CDR3nt: TGTGCCAGCAGCTTGAGACAGGGCAATGAGCAGTTCTTC
v_gene: TRBV11-3
abundance: -
j_gene: TRBJ2-1
d_gene: TRBD1

CDR3aa: CASSETESEQFF
CDR3nt: TGTGCCAGCAGTGAGACTGAAAGTGAGCAGTTCTTC
v_gene: TRBV2
abundance: -
j_gene: TRBJ2-1
d_gene: -

CDR3aa: CASSWDRDGNTIYF
CDR3nt: TGTGCCAGCAGCTGGGACAGGGATGGAAACACCATATATTTT
v_gene: TRBV7-9
abundance: few
j_gene: TRBJ1-3
d_gene: TRBD1

CDR3aa: CASSYRGPGELFF
CDR3nt: TGCGCCAGCAGCTACAGGGGGCCCGGGGAGCTGTTTTTT
v_gene: TRBV5-1
abundance: -
j_gene: TRBJ2-2
d_gene: TRBD1

CDR3aa: CASRKQGYEQYF
CDR3nt: TGTGCCAGCAGGAAGCAGGGCTACGAGCAGTACTTC
v_gene: TRBV6-5
abundance: -
j_gene: TRBJ2-7
d_gene: -

CDR3aa: CASSPGTAYGYTF
CDR3nt: TGTGCCAGCAGCCCCGGGACAGCCTATGGCTACACCTTC
v_gene: TRBV7-6
abundance: once
j_gene: TRBJ1-2
d_gene: TRBD1

CDR3aa: CASSPFVRGTEAFF
CDR3nt: TGTGCCAGCAGTCCTTTTGTCCGGGGCACTGAAGCTTTCTTT
v_gene: TRBV6-1
abundance: -
j_gene: TRBJ1-1
d_gene: -

CDR3aa: CASSLRQGASYEQYF
CDR3nt: TGTGCCAGCAGCTTGAGACAGGGGGCATCCTACGAGCAGTACTTC
v_gene: TRBV7-3
abundance: -
j_gene: TRBJ2-7
d_gene: TRBD1

CDR3aa: CASSTQGARSYGYTF
CDR3nt: TGTGCCAGTAGTACTCAGGGGGCGCGAAGCTATGGCTACACCTTC
v_gene: TRBV19
abundance: -
j_gene: TRBJ1-2
d_gene: TRBD1

CDR3aa: CASSLWGHSGLRATNEKLFF
CDR3nt: TGTGCCAGCAGTTTATGGGGCCATTCCGGGCTTCGTGCAACTAATGAAAAACTGTTTTTT
v_gene: TRBV27
abundance: once
j_gene: TRBJ1-4
d_gene: -

CDR3aa: CASSKAAGNGYTF
CDR3nt: TGTGCCAGCAGCAAGGCGGCGGGGAACGGCTACACCTTC
v_gene: TRBV11-1
abundance: few
j_gene: TRBJ1-2
d_gene: -

CDR3aa: CATTQGNQPQHF
CDR3nt: TGTGCCACCACTCAGGGAAATCAGCCCCAGCATTTT
v_gene: TRBV2
abundance: -
j_gene: TRBJ1-5
d_gene: -

CDR3aa: CASSLGQTPQPQHF
CDR3nt: TGTGCCAGCAGCTTAGGACAGACGCCTCAGCCCCAGCATTTT
v_gene: TRBV5-6
abundance: few
j_gene: TRBJ1-5
d_gene: -

CDR3aa: CATSRDRNEKLFF
CDR3nt: TGTGCCACCAGCAGAGATCGGAATGAAAAACTGTTTTTT
v_gene: TRBV15
abundance: -
j_gene: TRBJ1-4
d_gene: -

CDR3aa: CASSLGGRTEQYF
CDR3nt: TGTGCCAGCAGCTTGGGGGGGCGCACCGAGCAGTACTTC
v_gene: TRBV7-8
abundance: -
j_gene: TRBJ2-7
d_gene: -

CDR3aa: CASSQDGQSATF
CDR3nt: TGCGCCAGCAGCCAGGACGGACAGTCGGCCACCTTC
v_gene: TRBV5-1
abundance: -
j_gene: TRBJ1-2
d_gene: -

CDR3aa: CASSHPREEAFF
CDR3nt: TGTGCCAGCAGCCATCCCCGGGAAGAAGCTTTCTTT
v_gene: TRBV4-2
abundance: -
j_gene: TRBJ1-1
d_gene: -

CDR3aa: CASSPRENRAGELFF
CDR3nt: TGTGCCAGCTCACCACGGGAGAATCGGGCCGGGGAGCTGTTTTTT
v_gene: TRBV18
abundance: -
j_gene: TRBJ2-2
d_gene: -

CDR3aa: CATGNRRDVAATYGYTF
CDR3nt: TGTGCCACAGGGAACAGGCGGGATGTAGCCGCAACCTATGGCTACACCTTC
v_gene: TRBV10-3
abundance: -
j_gene: TRBJ1-2
d_gene: -

CDR3aa: CASRGGPNEQFF
CDR3nt: TGTGCCTCCCGGGGGGGCCCAAATGAGCAGTTCTTC
v_gene: TRBV5-4
abundance: -
j_gene: TRBJ2-1
d_gene: TRBD2

CDR3aa: CASSALAGRGTGELFF
CDR3nt: TGTGCCAGCAGCGCTTTGGCGGGGCGGGGCACCGGGGAGCTGTTTTTT
v_gene: TRBV9
abundance: once
j_gene: TRBJ2-2
d_gene: -

CDR3aa: CAISESAEFSYNEQFF
CDR3nt: TGTGCCATCAGTGAGTCGGCGGAGTTTTCCTACAATGAGCAGTTCTTC
v_gene: TRBV10-3
abundance: -
j_gene: TRBJ2-1
d_gene: -

CDR3aa: CASSQGGIAGTPKEQYF
CDR3nt: TGCGCCAGCAGCCAAGGGGGGATAGCGGGTACGCCGAAAGAGCAGTACTTC
v_gene: TRBV4-1
abundance: -
j_gene: TRBJ2-7
d_gene: TRBD2

CDR3aa: CASSLTGGPGNTEAFF
CDR3nt: TGTGCCAGCAGCTTAACGGGGGGTCCAGGGAACACTGAAGCTTTCTTT
v_gene: TRBV7-3
abundance: -
j_gene: TRBJ1-1
d_gene: -

CDR3aa: CASSQGVDPSYEQYF
CDR3nt: TGTGCCAGTAGTCAGGGGGTAGACCCCTCCTACGAGCAGTACTTC
v_gene: TRBV19
abundance: -
j_gene: TRBJ2-7
d_gene: TRBD1

CDR3aa: CASSLGQGDQPQHF
CDR3nt: TGCGCCAGCAGCTTGGGACAGGGGGATCAGCCCCAGCATTTT
v_gene: TRBV5-1
abundance: -
j_gene: TRBJ1-5
d_gene: TRBD1

CDR3aa: CASSSGTVLSGNTIYF
CDR3nt: TGTGCCAGCAGCTCCGGGACAGTTCTTTCTGGAAACACCATATATTTT
v_gene: TRBV7-8
abundance: few
j_gene: TRBJ1-3
d_gene: TRBD1

CDR3aa: CASSYSPGGNTEAFF
CDR3nt: TGTGCCAGCAGTTACTCTCCAGGGGGAAACACTGAAGCTTTCTTT
v_gene: TRBV6-5
abundance: -
j_gene: TRBJ1-1
d_gene: TRBD1

CDR3aa: CASSGTRGVDEQFF
CDR3nt: TGCGCCAGCAGCGGGACTAGGGGGGTGGATGAGCAGTTCTTC
v_gene: TRBV5-1
abundance: -
j_gene: TRBJ2-1
d_gene: TRBD2